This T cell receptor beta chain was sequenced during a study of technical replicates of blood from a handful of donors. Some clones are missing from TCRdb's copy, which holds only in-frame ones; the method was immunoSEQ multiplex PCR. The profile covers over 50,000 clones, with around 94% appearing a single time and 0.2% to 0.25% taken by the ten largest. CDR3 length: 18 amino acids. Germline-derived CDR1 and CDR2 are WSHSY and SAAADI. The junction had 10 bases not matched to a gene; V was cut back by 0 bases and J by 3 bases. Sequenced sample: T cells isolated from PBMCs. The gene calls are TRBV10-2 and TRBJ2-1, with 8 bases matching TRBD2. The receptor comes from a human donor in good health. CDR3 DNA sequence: TGCGCCAGCAGTGAGTCGCCACCGGGAGGGAGTTACTACAATGAGCAGTTCTTC. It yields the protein CASSESPPGGSYYNEQFF.